This TCR beta chain originates from a study of tumor-infiltrating lymphocytes in primary liver carcinoma. Both blood RNA, taken from unsorted whole blood, and germline DNA were extracted. Starting from roughly 540 ng of total RNA, TCR beta cDNA was produced with a primer in the constant region. Three nested multiplex PCR rounds, a slightly modified ARM-PCR, produced the libraries for TCR beta. The two initial PCR rounds, around 11 cycles each, used TRBV1-TRBV30 forward and C-beta reverse primers. TCRdb re-analysed the multiplex PCR reads in MiXCR, keeping a single row per CDR3 protein. The sample carries approximately 340,000 distinct CDR3 sequences, 65% recorded once. This clonotype was seen ten or more times. CDR1 and CDR2 (germline): SGHRS, YFSETQ. V was clipped by 2 bases and J by 0 bases, with 15 bases between them. This CDR3 has 17 amino acids.

The clonotype originates from a man in his forties or fifties with primary liver carcinoma and hepatitis B virus infection. Sequencing was done on a sample of peripheral blood. The chain combines TRBV5-1 with TRBJ2-4; D remains unclear. CDR3 residues: CASSLVRIPLAKNIQYF. CDR3 sequence (DNA): TGCGCCAGCAGCTTAGTAAGGATACCACTAGCCAAAAACATTCAGTACTTC. Full variable domain (outside the CDR3, taken from reference TRBV5-1 and TRBJ2-4): KAGVTQTPRYLIKTRGQQVTLSCSPISGHRSVSWYQQTPGQGLQFLFEYFSETQRNKGNFPGRFSGRQFSNSRSEMNVSTLELGDSALYLCASSLVRIPLAKNIQYFGAGTRLSVL.